Below, 3 T cell receptor beta chains from the same sample are listed, as sequenced in a study of radiation and T cells in renal cell carcinoma. Sequencing used immunoSEQ multiplex PCR; TCRdb keeps in-frame clones, though not all of them. Among 130,000 or so clones listed, over 80% were seen once. Described time point: baseline pretreatment blood. As to treatment: 15 Gy SBRT to primary tumor, nephrectomy 4 weeks later. Source: blood, taken from a patient whose treatment included radiotherapy and nephrectomy. The receptors shown here come from a woman aged 45-60 years with renal cell carcinoma.

This clone has just one count. The V and J genes are TRBV9 and TRBJ2-1; TRBD1 aligns across 7 bases. J was trimmed by 1 base and V by 4 bases; bases with no gene match: 5. This CDR3 spans 15 amino acids. The germline V gene encodes CDR1 SGDLS and CDR2 YYNGEE. CDR3 coding DNA: TGTGCCAGCAGCATAGGGGGCATATCCTACAATGAGCAGTTCTTC. It translates to CASSIGGISYNEQFF.

The chain recombines TRBV4-1 with TRBJ2-7, with no clear D. Germline CDR1 MGHRA, CDR2 YSYEKL. The ends were cut back, 1 base at V and 1 base at J, with 11 bases in the middle. The CDR3 spans 15 residues. CDR3: CASSQVWTQSYEQYF. The CDR3 coding sequence is TGCGCCAGCAGCCAAGTATGGACGCAGTCCTACGAGCAGTACTTC.

The gene calls are TRBV6-5 and TRBJ1-2; D may be TRBD1 (5 bases). Deletions cut 2 bases from V and 4 bases from J, with 8 bases between. In germline, CDR1 is MNHEY, CDR2 SVGAGI. CDR3 length: 13 amino acids. The DNA for the CDR3 is TGTGCCAGCAGTTACACAGGTTTCTATGGCTACACCTTC. This gives the protein CASSYTGFYGYTF.